This entry lists 30 T cell receptor beta chains sequenced from one sample in a study of blood T cell repertoires in COVID-19. Data came from immunoSEQ multiplex PCR; TCRdb stores just in-frame clones and leaves some out. The data contain over 130,000 clones, 88% of them singletons. Sequences were obtained from peripheral blood. Receptor source: a man in his 60s with active or convalescent COVID-19.

J is TRBJ2-1 and V is TRBV7-9; D might be TRBD2 (6 bases). The CDR3 covers 15 residues. V shed 5 bases and J shed 6 bases, with 17 bases lying between them. CDR1 SEHNR and CDR2 FQNEAQ come from the germline V gene (reference sequence). In DNA, the CDR3 is TGTGCCAGCAGCGCCAGACTAGTGAAGGGCAATGAGCAGTTCTTC. Protein product: CASSARLVKGNEQFF.

The gene calls are TRBV24-1 and TRBJ2-1; D is unresolved. The germline V gene encodes CDR1 KGHDR and CDR2 SFDVKD. The CDR3 runs to 11 residues. Trimming took off 9 bases at V and 12 bases at J, with 14 bases between the two ends. CDR3 region: CATGPLTAQFF. Written as DNA, the CDR3 is TGTGCCACCGGTCCGTTAACAGCGCAGTTCTTC.

The CDR3 reads CASSGSDSHNSPLHF. Here the CDR3 DNA reads TGTGCCAGCAGTGGGTCGGACAGCCATAATTCACCCCTCCACTTT. The chain recombines TRBV2 with TRBJ1-6; TRBD1 might be the D (6 bases). The CDR3 sequence is 15 residues long. V lost 4 bases, J lost 5 bases, and 12 bases lay in between. In germline, CDR1 is SNHLY, CDR2 FYNNEI.

The gene calls are TRBV6-5 and TRBJ2-7; D might be TRBD1 (6 bases). Deletions cut 0 bases from V and 7 bases from J, with 16 bases between. This CDR3 contains 15 residues. Germline assignment: CDR1 MNHEY and CDR2 SVGAGI. The CDR3 is CASSYSDAIQGEQYF. The CDR3 nucleotides are TGTGCCAGCAGTTACTCGGACGCCATTCAGGGGGAGCAGTACTTC.

The chain joins TRBV10-1 to TRBJ2-1; 10 bases match TRBD1. Germline V gene data show CDR1 as WNHNN and CDR2 as SYGVQD (reference sequence). The trim removed 4 bases at V and 6 bases at J, leaving 9 bases unmatched. This CDR3 has 16 amino acids. CDR3 sequence: CASSASRDRGFNEQFF. The CDR3 DNA follows: TGCGCCAGCAGTGCCTCCCGGGACAGGGGTTTCAATGAGCAGTTCTTC.

The chain has TRBV7-9 and TRBJ2-5; D remains unclear. CDR3 length equals 15 residues. The V gene lost 0 bases and the J gene lost 2 bases, with 10 bases spanning the gap. Germline V lookup: CDR1 SEHNR, CDR2 FQNEAQ (reference sequence). CDR3 loop: CASSLAWSGQETQYF. DNA of the CDR3: TGTGCCAGCAGCTTAGCATGGTCAGGTCAAGAGACCCAGTACTTC.

The V and J genes are TRBV12-3 or TRBV12-4 and TRBJ2-7; TRBD1 is a possible D gene (6 bases). Trimming pared 3 bases from V and 4 bases from J, leaving 7 bases between. The CDR3 runs to 12 residues. This CDR3 is CASSFDRYEQYF. In DNA form, the CDR3 reads TGTGCCAGCAGTTTCGACAGGTACGAGCAGTACTTC.

The chain uses TRBV19 and TRBJ1-1; 9 nucleotides match TRBD1. The CDR3 covers 13 residues. The V gene end was trimmed by 6 bases and the J gene end by 4 bases; junction bases not matched to a gene: 3. Germline values: CDR1 LNHDA, CDR2 SQIVND (reference sequence). The CDR3, as DNA: TGTGCCAGTAGCTCGGACAGGGGCACTGAAGCTTTCTTT. Its translation: CASSSDRGTEAFF.

This chain links TRBV28 with TRBJ1-1; D is undetermined. V lost 6 bases, J lost 2 bases, and 10 bases lay in between. The CDR3 has 13 residues. Germline CDR1 and CDR2: MDHEN and SYDVKM. The CDR3 protein is CASSAHSNTEAFF. In nucleotides, the CDR3 is TGTGCCAGCAGCGCGCACAGCAACACTGAAGCTTTCTTT.

The chain uses TRBV30 and TRBJ1-5, with 7 nucleotides matching TRBD1. The CDR3 has 14 residues. V lost 3 bases, J lost 1 base, and 3 bases stayed unmatched. CDR1 and CDR2 (germline): GTSNPN, SVGIG (reference sequence). DNA for the CDR3: TGTGCCTGGAGGGGACAGTCCAGCAATCAGCCCCAGCATTTT. Translating gives CAWRGQSSNQPQHF.

J is TRBJ1-1 and V is TRBV27; TRBD1 might be the D (6 bases). Germline assignment: CDR1 MNHEY and CDR2 SMNVEV (reference sequence). Deletions cut 2 bases from V and 4 bases from J, with 11 bases between. There are 14 residues in the CDR3. In DNA, the CDR3 is TGTGCCAGCAGTTTAGGGGGCGGGGGCACTGAAGCTTTCTTT. This encodes CASSLGGGGTEAFF.

J is TRBJ1-5 and V is TRBV19; D not certain. Germline loops: CDR1 LNHDA, CDR2 SQIVND (reference sequence). V lost 0 bases, J lost 0 bases, and 6 bases lay in between. The CDR3 loop spans 15 amino acids. The CDR3 spells CASSIDTDSNQPQHF. As DNA, the CDR3 is TGTGCCAGTAGTATAGATACAGATAGCAATCAGCCCCAGCATTTT. Full variable domain (rest looked up from reference TRBV19 and TRBJ1-5): DGGITQSPKYLFRKEGQNVTLSCEQNLNHDAMYWYRQDPGQGLRLIYYSQIVNDFQKGDIAEGYSVSREKKESFPLTVTSAQKNPTAFYLCASSIDTDSNQPQHFGDGTRLSIL.

This chain connects TRBV19 to TRBJ1-2, with TRBD1 matching over 7 bases. This CDR3 comprises 14 residues. Germline loops: CDR1 LNHDA, CDR2 SQIVND (reference sequence). With V trimmed by 2 bases and J by 9 bases, 9 bases remained unmatched. The CDR3 region is CASSIPGTVSSYTF. The DNA of the CDR3 is TGTGCCAGTAGTATACCAGGGACAGTTTCGAGCTACACCTTC.

The chain carries TRBV28 and TRBJ2-1; 10 nucleotides line up with TRBD2. The CDR3 is 20 residues long. V gave up 8 bases and J gave up 7 bases; unmatched junction bases: 26. Per germline, CDR1 MDHEN and CDR2 SYDVKM. CDR3 in DNA: TGTGCCAGCTCTTGGAAACTAATCAGCGGGAGGGATCGGGGCCGAAATGAGCAGTTCTTC. The encoded protein is CASSWKLISGRDRGRNEQFF.

The genes are TRBV6-5 and TRBJ1-6, with TRBD1 identical over 7 bases. The CDR3 runs to 14 residues. Per germline, CDR1 MNHEY and CDR2 SVGAGI. Trimming took 5 bases from V and 7 from J; bases not matched to a gene: 5. CDR3: CASSLRGKNSPLHF. The CDR3 nucleotides read TGTGCCAGCAGTCTCAGGGGGAAAAATTCACCCCTCCACTTT.

The genes are TRBV18 and TRBJ1-2; maybe TRBD1 (6 bases). The length of the CDR3 is 15 residues. The V end lost 3 bases, the J end lost 0 bases, and 11 bases lay between the germline ends. Germline CDR1 and CDR2: KGHSH and LQKENI. The CDR3 loop is CASSPKQGPNYGYTF. The CDR3 bases are TGTGCCAGCTCACCTAAACAGGGCCCTAACTATGGCTACACCTTC.

CDR3 region: CASSLQREGEQYF. The CDR3 nucleotides are TGTGCCAGCAGCCTCCAGCGGGAGGGGGAGCAGTACTTC. V usage is TRBV3-1 (or the pseudogene TRBV3-2) and J usage is TRBJ2-7; 10 bases are shared with TRBD2. Germline V gives CDR1 LGHDT, CDR2 YNNKEL (reference sequence). This CDR3 is built from 13 residues. Germline trimming cut 4 bases from V and 7 bases from J; bases unmatched to any gene: 4.

This chain links TRBV3-1 (or the pseudogene TRBV3-2) with TRBJ2-7; perhaps TRBD2 as D (7 bases). Germline loops: CDR1 LGHDT, CDR2 YNNKEL (reference sequence). V was pared by 2 bases and J by 3 bases, with 17 bases between. CDR3 length: 16 amino acids. The CDR3 bases are TGTGCCAGCAGCCAATCTCCCCGCGGGGGCCACTACGAGCAGTACTTC. This gives the protein CASSQSPRGGHYEQYF.

The gene calls are TRBV2 and TRBJ1-1; unclear D gene. The CDR3 contains 12 residues. The germline gives CDR1 SNHLY, CDR2 FYNNEI. With 6 bases removed from V and 1 base from J, the gap between germline ends came to 6 bases. CDR3 coding DNA: TGTGCCAGCAGCACACAGAACACTGAAGCTTTCTTT. It is translated as CASSTQNTEAFF.

The chain uses TRBV28 and TRBJ2-7; TRBD1 aligns across 9 bases. CDR3 length equals 13 residues. CDR1 is MDHEN and CDR2 is SYDVKM in the germline V gene. With V trimmed by 7 bases and J by 6 bases, 7 bases remained unmatched. The CDR3 spells CASIGQGYAEQYF. The DNA of the CDR3 is TGTGCCAGCATTGGACAGGGGTATGCCGAGCAGTACTTC.

The V gene is TRBV19, the J gene TRBJ2-2; 12 nucleotides agree with TRBD2. Germline lookup yields CDR1 LNHDA and CDR2 SQIVND (reference sequence). The CDR3 contains 16 residues. The V gene end was trimmed by 7 bases and the J gene end by 6 bases; junction bases not matched to a gene: 9. The CDR3 reads CASKTSGGTSPGELFF. In nucleotides, the CDR3 is TGTGCCAGTAAAACTAGCGGGGGGACAAGTCCCGGGGAGCTGTTTTTT.

The genes are TRBV7-9 and TRBJ2-1; 11 bases fit TRBD2. The CDR3 runs to 15 residues. The germline gives CDR1 SEHNR, CDR2 FQNEAQ (reference sequence). Unmatched junction bases numbered 3, after V lost 2 bases and J lost 6 bases. CDR3 loop: CASSLRLAGFNEQFF. CDR3 DNA: TGTGCCAGCAGCTTACGACTAGCGGGATTCAATGAGCAGTTCTTC.

The V gene is TRBV19, the J gene TRBJ2-6; 10 bases fit TRBD1. The CDR3 is made up of 17 amino acids. Germline CDR1 and CDR2: LNHDA and SQIVND (reference sequence). Trimming took 4 bases from V and 4 from J; bases not matched to a gene: 7. For the CDR3, the DNA is TGTGCCAGTAGTACCGGGACAGGGGCTTCCGGGGCCAACGTCCTGACTTTC. Amino acid sequence: CASSTGTGASGANVLTF.

This clone was detected only once. This chain links TRBV19 with TRBJ2-5, with D tentatively TRBD2 (7 bases). CDR3 size: 15 residues. The V gene lost 5 bases and the J gene lost 4 bases, with 17 bases spanning the gap. The germline CDR1 and CDR2 sequences are LNHDA and SQIVND (reference sequence). As DNA, the CDR3 is TGTGCCAGTAGTGGGGGGGGCACCTTGAGAGAGACCCAGTACTTC. As protein: CASSGGGTLRETQYF.

The V call is TRBV29-1, the J call TRBJ1-3, with D possibly being TRBD1 (6 bases). Germline V gene lookup returns CDR1 SQVTM and CDR2 ANQGSEA. This CDR3 has 12 residues. The V end lost 7 bases, the J end lost 1 base, and 8 bases lay between the germline ends. The CDR3 here is CSGTVSGNTIYF. Written as DNA, the CDR3 is TGCAGCGGGACAGTATCTGGAAACACCATATATTTT.

This chain uses TRBV6-1 with TRBJ2-4; D may be TRBD2 (7 bases). There are 15 residues in the CDR3. V lost 3 bases and J 0 bases, leaving 9 bases between the germline ends. Germline lookup yields CDR1 MNHNS and CDR2 SASEGT. The CDR3 sequence is CASSEGGAAKNIQYF. CDR3 DNA: TGTGCCAGCAGTGAGGGGGGGGCAGCCAAAAACATTCAGTACTTC.

This chain joins TRBV11-2 and TRBJ2-1; 9 positions match TRBD1. J lost 8 bases, V lost 6 bases, and 11 bases had no gene match. Germline V gene data show CDR1 as SGHAT and CDR2 as FQNNGV. CDR3 length: 15 amino acids. Here the CDR3 reads CASRKPGTGLYEQFF. CDR3 DNA: TGTGCCAGCAGAAAACCCGGGACAGGGCTCTATGAGCAGTTCTTC.

The chain uses TRBV19 and TRBJ2-1; the D gene is possibly TRBD1 (7 bases). V shed 3 bases and J shed 8 bases, with 20 bases lying between them. Looked up from germline, CDR1 is LNHDA and CDR2 is SQIVND (reference sequence). The length of the CDR3 is 16 residues. Written as DNA, the CDR3 is TGTGCCAGTAGTATCCCCAGGGGGGTTCTGGTCTATGAGCAGTTCTTC. Amino acids: CASSIPRGVLVYEQFF.

Turning to this clone: The sample contains more than one DNA sequence encoding this CDR3. The chain couples TRBV5-1 to TRBJ2-5, with D hard to call. V gave up 0 bases and J gave up 5 bases, with 5 bases separating them. CDR1 and CDR2 (germline): SGHRS, YFSETQ. The CDR3 loop spans 12 amino acids. The CDR3 sequence is CASSLAGETQYF. CDR3 in DNA: TGCGCCAGCAGCTTGGCCGGGGAGACCCAGTACTTC. The complete variable domain, with remaining parts taken from reference TRBV5-1 and TRBJ2-5, reads KAGVTQTPRYLIKTRGQQVTLSCSPISGHRSVSWYQQTPGQGLQFLFEYFSETQRNKGNFPGRFSGRQFSNSRSEMNVSTLELGDSALYLCASSLAGETQYFGPGTRLLVL.

This rearrangement joins TRBV19 to TRBJ1-2; 9 bases fit TRBD1. The CDR3 has 14 residues. Germline V lookup: CDR1 LNHDA, CDR2 SQIVND (reference sequence). V shed 5 bases and J 8 bases; nucleotides not matched to a gene: 9. CDR3 in amino acids: CASSLGTGTHGYTF. CDR3 in DNA: TGTGCCAGTAGTTTGGGGACAGGGACTCACGGCTACACCTTC. Full variable domain (missing parts from reference TRBV19 and TRBJ1-2): DGGITQSPKYLFRKEGQNVTLSCEQNLNHDAMYWYRQDPGQGLRLIYYSQIVNDFQKGDIAEGYSVSREKKESFPLTVTSAQKNPTAFYLCASSLGTGTHGYTFGSGTRLTVV.